These T cell receptor beta chains were read from a single sample in a study of radiotherapy plus CTLA-4 blockade in lung cancer. Using immunoSEQ multiplex PCR, the repertoire was profiled, and TCRdb retains in-frame clones only, with some absent. The repertoire consists of over 80,000 clones, with 83% occurring once and the leading ten covering 0.84%. The sequencing used peripheral blood, collected from a patient treated with radiotherapy plus ipilimumab. Receptors originate from a human donor with non-small cell lung cancer who had stable disease on radiotherapy plus ipilimumab. The CDR3 runs from the conserved cysteine through the conserved F or W. D genes are given only for firm matches. For some rows the clone size is stated as once, few or many, or as a class when expanded; others skip it.

TRBV18	TRBJ1-1	-	-	16	TGTGCCAGCTCACCGGAACGGACCCAATTGAACACTGAAGCTTTCTTT	CASSPERTQLNTEAFF
TRBV20-1	TRBJ2-1	-	-	11	TGCAGTGCTAGAGGGGTCGGTGAGCAGTTCTTC	CSARGVGEQFF
TRBV7-2	TRBJ2-2	-	TRBD1	16	TGTGCCAGCAGCTTGGGGGGGACAGGGTCAACCGGGGAGCTGTTTTTT	CASSLGGTGSTGELFF
TRBV9	TRBJ2-7	-	-	13	TGTGCCAGCAGCGTCCGACCGGCGGGCGAGCAGTACTTC	CASSVRPAGEQYF
TRBV15	TRBJ2-5	-	-	13	TGTGCCACCAGCATTGGAAGGGGGAAGACCCAGTACTTC	CATSIGRGKTQYF
TRBV28	TRBJ1-5	-	-	15	TGTGCCAGCAGTACAGGGTTTTTGAGCAATCAGCCCCAGCATTTT	CASSTGFLSNQPQHF
TRBV30	TRBJ2-5	-	-	13	TGTGCCTGGAGTGTACGACGTGGCGAGACCCAGTACTTC	CAWSVRRGETQYF
TRBV10-1	TRBJ2-3	-	TRBD2	16	TGCGCCAGCAGTGATGGAGGCGGCCCGGGAGGAGATACGCAGTATTTT	CASSDGGGPGGDTQYF
TRBV27	TRBJ2-5	-	TRBD1	14	TGTGCCAGCAGTTTAAGCCGGACAGGGCAGACCCAGTACTTC	CASSLSRTGQTQYF
TRBV9	TRBJ2-1	few	TRBD2	14	TGTGCCAGCAGCGTAACTAGCGGGGGGAATGAGCAGTTCTTC	CASSVTSGGNEQFF
TRBV6-6	TRBJ2-3	once	-	14	TGTGCCAGCAGGACTGGTTCCTACACAGATACGCAGTATTTT	CASRTGSYTDTQYF
TRBV27	TRBJ2-7	-	TRBD1	14	TGTGCCAGCAGGCCCGGGACAGGGGGCCGGGAGCAGTACTTC	CASRPGTGGREQYF
TRBV19	TRBJ2-3	-	TRBD2	15	TGTGCCAGTTCCCGGGTAGCGGGGGATCCAGATACGCAGTATTTT	CASSRVAGDPDTQYF
TRBV7-8	TRBJ2-7	-	TRBD2	19	TGTGCCAGCAGCTTAGCGCTCCTTGCCCGACTAGCGGGGGACTACGAGCAGTACTTC	CASSLALLARLAGDYEQYF
TRBV19	TRBJ1-5	-	-	14	TGTGCCAGTAACAGGGAGGGGAGCAATCAGCCCCAGCATTTT	CASNREGSNQPQHF
TRBV4-2	TRBJ2-1	few	TRBD2	20	TGTGCCAGCAGCCAGTACGGGACTAGCGGAGACATAAGCTCCTACAATGAGCAGTTCTTC	CASSQYGTSGDISSYNEQFF
TRBV7-9	TRBJ1-5	-	-	15	TGTGCCAGCAGCTTCTGGGGGGGGAACAATCAGCCCCAGCATTTT	CASSFWGGNNQPQHF
TRBV28	TRBJ2-2	-	-	15	TGTGCCAGCAGTTTGGGGGATCGGGAGACCGGGGAGCTGTTTTTT	CASSLGDRETGELFF
TRBV10-2	TRBJ1-5	-	-	13	TGCGCCAGCAGTCCCGACAGGTTACTACCCCAGCATTTT	CASSPDRLLPQHF
TRBV11-2	TRBJ1-1	-	-	15	TGTGCCAGCAGCTTAGTGGGCAGCATGAACACTGAAGCTTTCTTT	CASSLVGSMNTEAFF
TRBV27	TRBJ2-7	-	TRBD2	15	TGTGCCAGCAGTCCGGAGGCGGGGGTATCCTACGAGCAGTACTTC	CASSPEAGVSYEQYF
TRBV19	TRBJ1-6	-	-	14	TGTGCCACAAAACCGGGCCACTATAATTCACCCCTCCACTTT	CATKPGHYNSPLHF
TRBV11-2	TRBJ2-7	-	-	12	TGTGCCAGCAACTTAATTGGGGACGAGCAGTACTTC	CASNLIGDEQYF
TRBV4-1	TRBJ1-5	once	-	15	TGCGCCAGCAGCCAAGATTCCAGGTCCAATCAGCCCCAGCATTTT	CASSQDSRSNQPQHF
TRBV7-9	TRBJ2-4	-	TRBD1	15	TGTGCCAGCAGCTTAGTCAGGGGGGCCAAAAACATTCAGTACTTC	CASSLVRGAKNIQYF
TRBV11-2	TRBJ2-7	-	-	15	TGTGCCAGCAGCGCCTACAGGGAAAGCTCCTACGAGCAGTACTTC	CASSAYRESSYEQYF
TRBV7-3	TRBJ1-6	-	-	18	TGTGCCAGCAGCTTAGGCCCGCCGGGAGGCTCCTATAATTCACCCCTCCACTTT	CASSLGPPGGSYNSPLHF
TRBV30	TRBJ1-2	-	-	12	TGTGCCTCCGCGGGGGATCACTATGGCTACACCTTC	CASAGDHYGYTF
TRBV28	TRBJ2-1	-	TRBD2	16	TGTGCCAGCAGTCCCCCCCGGCGGGGGAGTTACAATGAGCAGTTCTTC	CASSPPRRGSYNEQFF
TRBV20-1	TRBJ2-3	few	-	8	TGCAGTGCTTCATGGGGGTATTTT	CSASWGYF
TRBV6-5	TRBJ2-1	-	-	14	TGTGCCAGCAGTTGGATAGAAACCTACAATGAGCAGTTCTTC	CASSWIETYNEQFF
TRBV6-1	TRBJ2-3	-	-	15	TGTGCCAGCAGTGAAGGTCGGGGTAGCGCAGATACGCAGTATTTT	CASSEGRGSADTQYF
TRBV28	TRBJ2-2	-	TRBD1	13	TGTGCCAGCGATGACAGGGCCACCGGGGAGCTGTTTTTT	CASDDRATGELFF
TRBV11-2	TRBJ2-7	-	-	16	TGTGCCAGCAGCCCGAAGGACACCCGGAGGGACTACGAGCAGTACTTC	CASSPKDTRRDYEQYF
TRBV11-1	TRBJ2-1	-	TRBD2	16	TGTGCCAGCAGCTTCGGGACTAGCGGGAGATACAATGAGCAGTTCTTC	CASSFGTSGRYNEQFF
TRBV30	TRBJ1-1	-	-	15	TGTGCCTGGGGCTATTTATTAGGGAAGAGACCTGAAGCTTTCTTT	CAWGYLLGKRPEAFF
TRBV6-1	TRBJ2-7	-	TRBD1	14	TGTGCCAGCAGTCCCAGGACAGGGTTCGACGAGCAGTACTTC	CASSPRTGFDEQYF
TRBV7-4	TRBJ2-3	-	TRBD1	19	TGTGCCAGCAGCTTATATCGGTGGGGACAGGGGGTATACACAGATACGCAGTATTTT	CASSLYRWGQGVYTDTQYF
TRBV28	TRBJ1-4	-	-	15	TGTGCCAGCAGTGTGAGACAGCTCCGTAATGAAAAACTGTTTTTT	CASSVRQLRNEKLFF
TRBV28	TRBJ1-1	-	-	14	TGTGCCAGCAGTGGCCCAGGGTATAACACTGAAGCTTTCTTT	CASSGPGYNTEAFF
TRBV7-9	TRBJ2-7	-	-	16	TGTGCCAGCAGCCCGACCCCCACTAGCAGAGCCTACGAGCAGTACTTC	CASSPTPTSRAYEQYF
TRBV7-8	TRBJ2-5	-	TRBD1	16	TGTGCCAGCAGATCCCGGGACAGGGGTCCCCAAGAGACCCAGTACTTC	CASRSRDRGPQETQYF
TRBV5-5	TRBJ1-5	-	-	15	TGTGCCAGCAGCGCCCGGGACACGGAGAGTTGGGCCCAGCATTTT	CASSARDTESWAQHF
TRBV28	TRBJ2-7	-	-	14	TGTGCCAGCAGTTTTTTTAGCGGAACCTACGAGCAGTACTTC	CASSFFSGTYEQYF
TRBV19	TRBJ2-1	-	TRBD1	14	TGTGCCAGTAGTATAGTGGACAGGGCCAATGAGCAGTTCTTC	CASSIVDRANEQFF
TRBV30	TRBJ1-4	-	-	13	TGTGCCTGGAGTGTAGACCGTAATGAAAAACTGTTTTTT	CAWSVDRNEKLFF
TRBV4-2	TRBJ2-5	-	-	13	TGTGCCAGCAGCCAAGTGATCGGAGAGACCCAGTACTTC	CASSQVIGETQYF